The 2 T cell receptor beta chains presented below share a single source sample, sequenced in a study of cytomegalovirus exposure and HLA in healthy donors. The protocol was immunoSEQ multiplex PCR, while the TCRdb copy is restricted to in-frame clones and leaves out a portion. The data show 60,000 or so clones, around 94% seen once. The source material was PBMCs. All receptors come from a man between 18 and 35 years old in good health and CMV-seronegative.

The chain combines TRBV19 with TRBJ1-1, with D perhaps matching TRBD1 (6 bases). Germline CDR1 and CDR2: LNHDA and SQIVND (reference sequence). V was cut by 8 bases and J by 4 bases, with 17 bases left in between. CDR3 size: 14 residues. The CDR3 bases are TGTGCCAGTGGGGAACAGGGTGGGAGCACTGAAGCTTTCTTT. As protein: CASGEQGGSTEAFF.

The genes are TRBV7-2 and TRBJ1-1; 7 nucleotides line up with TRBD1. The V gene end was trimmed by 4 bases and the J gene end by 1 base; junction bases not matched to a gene: 0. Germline V gives CDR1 SGHTA, CDR2 FQGNSA. This CDR3 region has 13 residues. CDR3 residues: CASSWDRNTEAFF. The CDR3 coding sequence is TGTGCCAGCAGCTGGGACAGGAACACTGAAGCTTTCTTT.